The sequence of this T cell receptor (beta chain) was determined in a study of a mutant IDH1 vaccine in newly diagnosed glioma (dated by TCRdb to the early 2020s). Background on the whole study: Vaccination began 4-6 weeks after radiotherapy alone, or alongside temozolomide cycles in the chemotherapy-containing groups. Longitudinal TCRB deep sequencing was performed for 20 to 30 treated patients wherever samples were available for exploratory analyses. Before enrollment, patients had received standard therapy of radiotherapy alone, temozolomide alone, or radiochemotherapy with temozolomide; most received the combination. Of the approximately 33 treated patients, approximately 62% were male and around 38% were female, and a mean age of 40.4 years was recorded. Visit V12 was the week-35 safety follow-up and visit V13 was the week-47 end of study. Peripheral blood was collected at six visits: V03 (baseline), V05, V07, V10, V12 and V13. Points the paper makes about the study in general: Immune responses induced by the vaccine were seen in roughly 92% of patients across multiple MHC alleles. Pseudoprogression appeared unrelated to alterations in the top peripheral T cell clonotypes detected by TCRB sequencing. According to the authors, sample limitations meant that analyses of patient blood samples could not be reproduced. PBMC samples for TCRB deep sequencing were selected based on availability.

From the germline V gene, CDR1 is MNHEY and CDR2 is SVGAGI. Relative to germline, V is missing 7 bases and J is missing 8 bases, with 11 bases of the junction outside any gene match. From its cysteine to its phenylalanine, the CDR3 spans 14 amino acids. CDR3 DNA is the only sequence kept; it has 42 bases, read in frame from the first base. The method behind the library was the immunoSEQ multiplex PCR assay. Rearranged TCR beta chain sequences were amplified using the hsTCRB Kit according to the manufacturer's protocol. An Illumina MiSeq was used to sequence the TCRB libraries. The published analysis was carried out like this. Demultiplexing, trimming and gene mapping were performed with the kit vendor's proprietary platform. The table was pulled from immuneACCESS by TCRdb, which kept in-frame rearrangements only. Such tables lose some clones; where checked, under half of the loss comes from unresolved V genes, and the rest has no known cause. D and trimming come from the DNA, and the V and J calls and clone size come from that table. The table for this sample lists just over 65,000 clones; 84% of them were counted only once. The ten largest make up 12% of the sample.

The time point label, as the study defines it: week 35, safety follow-up. Each vaccine dose, consisting of 300 ug of a 20-mer mutant IDH1 peptide in Montanide, was administered subcutaneously with topical imiquimod. Patients received eight vaccinations in weeks 1, 3, 5, 7, 11, 15, 19 and 23, corresponding to visits V03 through V10. The donors had newly diagnosed IDH1-mutant astrocytomas of WHO grade 3 or 4 that showed loss of nuclear ATRX. The samples were drawn from NOA16, a multicentre, single-arm, open-label phase I trial in Germany that tested a mutant IDH1 peptide vaccine in humans for the first time. Genomic DNA for TCRB sequencing was extracted from EDTA blood using the DNeasy Blood and Tissue Kit. On this clone itself: Its cognate antigen has yet to be identified. The input lacks base qualities; no much larger clone sits a single base away.

The V and J genes are TRBV6-5 and TRBJ1-2, with TRBD1 matching 9 junction bases. The starting material was PBMCs, obtained from a glioma patient whose treatment included an IDH1 peptide vaccine. This sequence originates from a young man with glioma. The sequence in DNA is TGTGCCAGCACCCCCTGGGGACAGGGTTACGGCTACACCTTC. Its amino acids are CASTPWGQGYGYTF.